The 18 T cell receptor beta chains reported below all come from one sample, sequenced in a study of human T cells and chemical hapten exposure (dated by TCRdb to the early 2020s). The library was prepared using RACE. The sequencer listed for this sample is NextSeq 500. Using fastp at Q25 and MiXCR, TCRdb reprocessed the public reads and kept productive beta chains. Records with the same CDR3 protein are collapsed into one entry carrying the most frequent genes and DNA. This sample gives under 300,000 distinct CDR3 sequences in total; 7.5% to 9% of them show up just once. Clones ranked in the top ten supply 2.3% of the sample. The time point tag for this specimen amounts to: pre-sensitization, week 0. This specimen's treatment or condition label, per the study, means: therapeutic diphenylcyclopropenone sensitization with weekly scalp DPC. Source: whole blood, taken in connection with sensitization to the hapten diphenylcyclopropenone (DPC). These receptors were taken from a woman aged 40-49 years with alopecia areata. Some clones in this sample may be carry-over from other donors' samples.

V and J are TRBV7-2 and TRBJ1-1; possible D gene TRBD1, 5 bases. Germline lookup yields CDR1 SGHTA and CDR2 FQGNSA. Trimming stripped 6 bases from V and 5 bases from J, with 16 bases between. The length of the CDR3 is 14 residues. The CDR3 reads CASSLIGGGTEAFF. CDR3 coding DNA: TGTGCCAGCAGTTTAATCGGGGGAGGTACTGAAGCTTTCTTT.

To note about this clonotype: A much larger clone is a single base away; this may be a read error. This chain uses TRBV28 with TRBJ1-4; D is undetermined. Trimming removed 7 bases from V and 5 bases from J, with 11 bases in between. The CDR3 extends over 13 amino acids. Germline lookup yields CDR1 MDHEN and CDR2 SYDVKM. This CDR3 is CASTGRRNEKLFF. CDR3 DNA sequence: TGTGCCAGCACAGGACGGAGAAATGAAAAACTGTTTTTT. The full variable domain, completed using reference TRBV28 and TRBJ1-4, is DVKVTQSSRYLVKRTGEKVFLECVQDMDHENMFWYRQDPGLGLRLIYFSYDVKMKEKGDIPEGYSVSREKKERFSLILESASTNQTSMYLCASTGRRNEKLFFGSGTQLSVL.

This chain uses TRBV20-1 with TRBJ2-3; 7 nucleotides agree with TRBD2. The CDR3 has 15 amino acids. The trim removed 5 bases at V and 1 base at J, leaving 9 bases unmatched. CDR1 is DFQATT, CDR2 SNEGSKA, per germline (reference sequence). As DNA, the CDR3 is TGCAGTGCTTTCGCCGAGGGAGGGGGCACAGATACGCAGTATTTT. This encodes CSAFAEGGGTDTQYF.

In its sample, this clonotype was seen many times. This chain links TRBV7-2 with TRBJ1-5; D is uncertain. The germline gives CDR1 SGHTA, CDR2 FQGNSA. The ends were cut back, 1 base at V and 0 bases at J, with 7 bases in the middle. The CDR3 totals 15 residues. The CDR3 sequence is CASSLELNSNQPQHF. The CDR3 nucleotides are TGTGCCAGCAGCTTAGAACTGAATAGCAATCAGCCCCAGCATTTT.

The J gene is TRBJ2-7, the V gene TRBV28; D is unresolved. Germline V gene data show CDR1 as MDHEN and CDR2 as SYDVKM. V was pared by 5 bases and J by 7 bases, with 21 bases between. The CDR3 extends over 15 amino acids. The CDR3 coding sequence is TGTGCCAGCAGTGCATACGACCCACTATCTAGAGAGCAGTACTTC. Translating gives CASSAYDPLSREQYF.

This clonotype was observed many times. The chain joins TRBV7-2 to TRBJ2-7, with D tentatively TRBD2 (5 bases). Germline values: CDR1 SGHTA, CDR2 FQGNSA. V lost 4 bases, J lost 4 bases, and 11 bases lay in between. The CDR3 extends over 13 amino acids. CDR3 protein: CASSSRPGYEQYF. The CDR3 nucleotides read TGTGCCAGCAGCTCTAGGCCGGGGTACGAGCAGTACTTC.

This clonotype was seen repeatedly, ten times or more. The chain joins TRBV11-2 to TRBJ2-1; 12 bases line up with TRBD2. The CDR3 totals 14 residues. CDR1 and CDR2 (germline): SGHAT, FQNNGV. The V gene end was trimmed by 3 bases and the J gene end by 7 bases; junction bases not matched to a gene: 1. The CDR3 reads CASSLTSGGNEQFF. The CDR3 region has the DNA TGTGCCAGCAGCTTGACTAGCGGGGGTAATGAGCAGTTCTTC. Full variable domain (outside the CDR3, taken from reference TRBV11-2 and TRBJ2-1): EAGVAQSPRYKIIEKRQSVAFWCNPISGHATLYWYQQILGQGPKLLIQFQNNGVVDDSQLPKDRFSAERLKGVDSTLKIQPAKLEDSAVYLCASSLTSGGNEQFFGPGTRLTVL.

The chain links TRBV28 to TRBJ2-3; D may be TRBD1 or TRBD2 (7 bases each). CDR3 length: 17 amino acids. Germline loops: CDR1 MDHEN, CDR2 SYDVKM. V was cut by 6 bases and J by 1 base, with 20 bases left in between. The CDR3 protein is CASRRGGQLSRTDTQYF. CDR3 in DNA: TGTGCCAGCAGAAGGGGGGGACAGTTGAGTCGCACAGATACGCAGTATTTT.

The chain is built from TRBV25-1 and TRBJ2-7; D remains unclear. Between the trimmed V and J ends, which lost 3 bases and 6 bases, there was a span of 15 bases. CDR1 and CDR2 from the germline V gene are MGHDK and SYGVNS. The CDR3 consists of 14 residues. For the CDR3, the DNA is TGTGCCAGCAGTGAGTCCAGGTACCCCTTCGAGCAGTACTTC. It codes for CASSESRYPFEQYF.

This chain links TRBV20-1 with TRBJ1-2; D is ambiguous. In germline, CDR1 is DFQATT, CDR2 SNEGSKA (reference sequence). V shed 1 base and J shed 3 bases, with 3 bases lying between them. This CDR3 comprises 11 residues. CDR3 loop: CSARGDYGYTF. As DNA, the CDR3 is TGCAGTGCTAGAGGTGACTATGGCTACACCTTC.

The sample holds a few counts of this clonotype. CDR3 sequence (DNA): TGTGCCAGCAGCCTACGACCCGGTGGACGAAATACGGAGGACCAGTACTTC. This translates into CASSLRPGGRNTEDQYF. The rearrangement uses TRBV7-2 and TRBJ2-5, with D possibly being TRBD2 (5 bases). The CDR3 is 17 residues long. Germline lookup yields CDR1 SGHTA and CDR2 FQGNSA. Trimming pared 5 bases from V and 10 bases from J, leaving 29 bases between.

V and J are TRBV5-1 and TRBJ1-2; unclear D gene. CDR3 length: 12 residues. V was trimmed by 4 bases and J by 2 bases, leaving 6 bases between them. The germline gives CDR1 SGHRS, CDR2 YFSETQ. CDR3 in amino acids: CASSEQNYGYTF. The CDR3 DNA is TGCGCCAGCAGCGAACAGAACTATGGCTACACCTTC. The whole variable domain, filled in from reference TRBV5-1 and TRBJ1-2, reads KAGVTQTPRYLIKTRGQQVTLSCSPISGHRSVSWYQQTPGQGLQFLFEYFSETQRNKGNFPGRFSGRQFSNSRSEMNVSTLELGDSALYLCASSEQNYGYTFGSGTRLTVV.

This clonotype was seen many times. The J gene is TRBJ2-3, the V gene TRBV7-2, with 7 nucleotides matching TRBD1. The CDR3 is 14 residues long. Per germline, CDR1 SGHTA and CDR2 FQGNSA. V lost 5 bases to trimming and J lost 2 bases; unmatched junction nucleotides: 4. The CDR3 loop reads CASSRTGATDTQYF. The CDR3 DNA is TGTGCCAGCAGCCGGACAGGAGCCACAGATACGCAGTATTTT.

V usage is TRBV7-2 and J usage is TRBJ2-1, with D perhaps assigned TRBD1 or TRBD2 (6 bases each). The V and J ends lost 5 bases and 5 bases respectively, with 19 bases between them. There are 16 residues in the CDR3. Germline V lookup: CDR1 SGHTA, CDR2 FQGNSA. CDR3 loop: CASSPQWGASDNEQFF. The CDR3 coding sequence is TGTGCCAGCAGCCCACAATGGGGGGCTTCGGACAATGAGCAGTTCTTC.

This clonotype was seen ten or more times. The J gene is TRBJ1-3, the V gene TRBV6-2 or TRBV6-3; no clear D. V gave up 4 bases and J gave up 5 bases, with 6 bases separating them. There are 12 residues in the CDR3. Germline loops: CDR1 MNHEY, CDR2 SVGEGT. The CDR3 reads CASSSGRNTIYF. The CDR3 region has the DNA TGTGCCAGCAGTTCGGGAAGAAACACCATATATTTT.

This clonotype was seen ten or more times. This chain connects TRBV28 to TRBJ1-1, with a weak D call TRBD1 (5 bases). This CDR3 comprises 11 residues. Germline CDR1 and CDR2: MDHEN and SYDVKM. CDR3 sequence: CALGAGTEAFF. The CDR3, as DNA: TGTGCATTAGGGGCCGGCACTGAAGCTTTCTTT. Using reference TRBV28 and TRBJ1-1 for the parts outside the CDR3, the full variable domain is DVKVTQSSRYLVKRTGEKVFLECVQDMDHENMFWYRQDPGLGLRLIYFSYDVKMKEKGDIPEGYSVSREKKERFSLILESASTNQTSMYLCALGAGTEAFFGQGTRLTVV.

The rearrangement uses TRBV28 and TRBJ2-1; TRBD1 agrees at 9 bases. This CDR3 has 16 residues. Germline CDR1 and CDR2: MDHEN and SYDVKM. The junction had 12 bases not matched to a gene; V was cut back by 5 bases and J by 7 bases. CDR3 sequence reads: CASSPWTGAFGNEQFF. The CDR3 coding sequence is TGTGCCAGCAGTCCCTGGACAGGGGCCTTCGGGAATGAGCAGTTCTTC.

This chain connects TRBV6-5 to TRBJ2-4; D possibly matches TRBD1 or TRBD2 (5 bases each). The CDR3 runs 12 residues. V shed 2 bases and J shed 12 bases, with 11 bases lying between them. The germline CDR1 and CDR2 sequences are MNHEY and SVGAGI. This CDR3 reads CASSYGAGTQYF. The CDR3 DNA reads TGTGCCAGCAGTTACGGGGCAGGGACTCAGTACTTC.